This T cell receptor beta chain was obtained from a study of beta chain features in type 1 diabetes. Regarding the study as a whole: Fewer junction insertions and more nucleotide deletions appeared in type 1 diabetes patients. Researchers caution that PCR might favor shorter templates, equally among patients and controls.

V was pared by 3 bases and J by 4 bases, with 8 bases of the junction left unmatched. The CDR3 has 16 residues. Germline V gives CDR1 LNHDA, CDR2 SQIVND (reference sequence). As every portion of the isolated RNA was reverse transcribed, the sequencing read expressed TCRB transcripts. Method: immunoSEQ multiplex PCR; TCRdb's copy keeps in-frame clones and lacks some. The sample shows 120,000 to 150,000 clones, 6% to 7.5% of them seen only once. A single heparinised draw of about 120 mL on average was taken per donor. This clone was recorded once. Its antigen is not identified. The chain couples TRBV19 to TRBJ1-5; 8 bases are a match to TRBD1. The specimen sequenced was central memory CD4+ T cells from blood. The receptor was derived from a woman younger than 45 in good health. The DNA of the CDR3 is TGTGCCAGTAGTATCATAACAGGGGGTCGGAATCAGCCCCAGCATTTT. It is translated as CASSIITGGRNQPQHF.